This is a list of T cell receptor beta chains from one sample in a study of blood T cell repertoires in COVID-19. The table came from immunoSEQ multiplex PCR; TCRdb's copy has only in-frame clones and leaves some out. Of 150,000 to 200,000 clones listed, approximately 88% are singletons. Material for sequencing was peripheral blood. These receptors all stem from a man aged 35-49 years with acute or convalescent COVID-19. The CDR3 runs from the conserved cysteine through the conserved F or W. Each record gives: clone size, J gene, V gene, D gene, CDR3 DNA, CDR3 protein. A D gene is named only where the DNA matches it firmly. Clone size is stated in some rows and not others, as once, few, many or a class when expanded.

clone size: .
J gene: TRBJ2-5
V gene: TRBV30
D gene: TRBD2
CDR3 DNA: TGTGCCCTCGGGGAGGGAGAGACCCAGTACTTC
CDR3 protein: CALGEGETQYF

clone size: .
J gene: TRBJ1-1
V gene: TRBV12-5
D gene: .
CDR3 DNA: TGTGCTAGTGGTTTGGGGGAGAGCATGAACACTGAAGCTTTCTTT
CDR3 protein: CASGLGESMNTEAFF

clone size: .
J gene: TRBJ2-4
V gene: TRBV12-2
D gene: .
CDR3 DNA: TGTGCAAGTCGCTTAACGTTTGGACTAGAGGACATTCAGTACTTC
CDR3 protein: CASRLTFGLEDIQYF

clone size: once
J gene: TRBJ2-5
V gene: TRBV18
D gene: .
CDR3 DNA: TGTGCCAGCTCACCCCCAGGGTATCAGCAAGAGACCCAGTACTTC
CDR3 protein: CASSPPGYQQETQYF

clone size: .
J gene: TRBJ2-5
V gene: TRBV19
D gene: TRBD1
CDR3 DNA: TGTGCCAGTAGACGGCAGGGGGCTGGGGTAGAGACCCAGTACTTC
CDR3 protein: CASRRQGAGVETQYF

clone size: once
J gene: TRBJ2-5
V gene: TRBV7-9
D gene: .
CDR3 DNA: TGTGCCAGCAGCCGCCCGCTAGTAGAGACCCAGTACTTC
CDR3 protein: CASSRPLVETQYF

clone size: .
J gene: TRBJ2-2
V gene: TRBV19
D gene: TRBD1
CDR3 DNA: TGTGCCAGTAGTTGGACAGGACTGAACACCGGGGAGCTGTTTTTT
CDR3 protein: CASSWTGLNTGELFF

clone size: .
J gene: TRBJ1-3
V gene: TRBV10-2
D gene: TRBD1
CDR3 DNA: TGCGCCAGCAGGGGGACAGGCAGCTCTGGAAACACCATATATTTT
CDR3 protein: CASRGTGSSGNTIYF

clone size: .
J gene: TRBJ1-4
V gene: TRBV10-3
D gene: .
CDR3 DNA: TGTGCCATCAGTGGAGGCCCTGCAACTAATGAAAAACTGTTTTTT
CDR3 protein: CAISGGPATNEKLFF

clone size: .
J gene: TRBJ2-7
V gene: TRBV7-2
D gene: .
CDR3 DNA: TGTGCCAGCAGTCCCAGCCCAGGCGCATCCTACGAGCAGTACTTC
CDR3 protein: CASSPSPGASYEQYF

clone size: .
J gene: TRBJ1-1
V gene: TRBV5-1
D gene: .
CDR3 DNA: TGCGCCAGCAGCCCCTTAACAGGGCCGATGAACACTGAAGCTTTCTTT
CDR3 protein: CASSPLTGPMNTEAFF

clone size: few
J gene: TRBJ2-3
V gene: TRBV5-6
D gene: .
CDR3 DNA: TGTGCCAGCAGCTTTTACCAGAGCACAGATACGCAGTATTTT
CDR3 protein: CASSFYQSTDTQYF

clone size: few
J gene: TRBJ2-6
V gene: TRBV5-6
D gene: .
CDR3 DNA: TGTGCCAGCAGCGGAACAGGTTTCTCTGGGGCCAACGTCCTGACTTTC
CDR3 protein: CASSGTGFSGANVLTF

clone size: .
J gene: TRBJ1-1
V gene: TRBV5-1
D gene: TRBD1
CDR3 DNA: TGCGCCAGCAGCGCCGGGACAGGGGTTGAAGCTTTCTTT
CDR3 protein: CASSAGTGVEAFF

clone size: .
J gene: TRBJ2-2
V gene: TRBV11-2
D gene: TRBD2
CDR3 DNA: TGTGCCAGCAGCTTAGGCGGGGGGGTTAGCGGGGAGCTGTTTTTT
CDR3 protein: CASSLGGGVSGELFF

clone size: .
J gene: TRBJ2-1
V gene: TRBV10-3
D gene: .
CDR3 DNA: TGTGCCATCAGTGAGTCGCGGGATGCGGGGCAGTTCTTC
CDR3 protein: CAISESRDAGQFF

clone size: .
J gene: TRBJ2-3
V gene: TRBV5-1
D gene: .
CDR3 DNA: TGCGCCAGCAGTCCCACTAGCCCCGGAACTACAGATACGCAGTATTTT
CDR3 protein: CASSPTSPGTTDTQYF

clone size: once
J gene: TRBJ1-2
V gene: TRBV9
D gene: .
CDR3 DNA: TGTGCCAGCAGCGCGATACAGGGCTCCCTACCTAACTATGGCTACACCTTC
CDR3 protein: CASSAIQGSLPNYGYTF

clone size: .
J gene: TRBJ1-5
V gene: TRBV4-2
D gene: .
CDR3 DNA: TGTGCCAGCAGCCAAGATCGTCAGAATCAGCCCCAGCATTTT
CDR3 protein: CASSQDRQNQPQHF

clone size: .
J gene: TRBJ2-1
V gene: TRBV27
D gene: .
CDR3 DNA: TGTGCCAGCAGTTTATACCGGGGCTCCTACAATGAGCAGTTCTTC
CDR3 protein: CASSLYRGSYNEQFF

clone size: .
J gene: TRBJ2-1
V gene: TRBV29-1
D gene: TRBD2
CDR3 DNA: TGCAGCGTGGGCAGATTACTAGCGACCTCCTACAATGAGCAGTTCTTC
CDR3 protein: CSVGRLLATSYNEQFF

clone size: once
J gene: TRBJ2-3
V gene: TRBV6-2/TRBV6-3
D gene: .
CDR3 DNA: TGTGCCAGCAGTTACTCGATTAATCGAGCTGATACGCAGTATTTT
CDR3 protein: CASSYSINRADTQYF